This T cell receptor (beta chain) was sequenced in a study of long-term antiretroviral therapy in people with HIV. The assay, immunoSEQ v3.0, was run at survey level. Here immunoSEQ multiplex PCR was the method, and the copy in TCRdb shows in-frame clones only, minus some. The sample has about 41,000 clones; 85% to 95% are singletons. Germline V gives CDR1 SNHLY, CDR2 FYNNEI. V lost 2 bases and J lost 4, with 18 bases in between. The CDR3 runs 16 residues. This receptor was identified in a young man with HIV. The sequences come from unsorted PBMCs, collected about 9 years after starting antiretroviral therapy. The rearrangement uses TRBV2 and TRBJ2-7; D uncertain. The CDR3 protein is CASSESNGPLMYEQYV. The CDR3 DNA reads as TGTGCCAGCAGTGAATCTAATGGACCCCTTATGTACGAGCAGTACGTC.